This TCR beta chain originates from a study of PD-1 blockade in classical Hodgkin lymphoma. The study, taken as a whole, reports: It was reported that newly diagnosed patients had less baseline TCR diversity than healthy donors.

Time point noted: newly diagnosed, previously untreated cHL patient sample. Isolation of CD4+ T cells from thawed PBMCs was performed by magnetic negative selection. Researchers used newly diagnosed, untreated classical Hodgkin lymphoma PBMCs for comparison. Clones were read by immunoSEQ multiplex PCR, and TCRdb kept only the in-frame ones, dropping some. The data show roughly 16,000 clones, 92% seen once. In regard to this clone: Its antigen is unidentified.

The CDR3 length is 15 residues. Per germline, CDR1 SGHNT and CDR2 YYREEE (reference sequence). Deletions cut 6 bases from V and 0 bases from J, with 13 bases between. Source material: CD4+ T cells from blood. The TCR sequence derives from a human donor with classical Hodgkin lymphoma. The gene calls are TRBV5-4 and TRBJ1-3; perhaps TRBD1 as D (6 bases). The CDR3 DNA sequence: TGTGCCAGCACCACAGGGAAAAACTCTGGAAACACCATATATTTT. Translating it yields CASTTGKNSGNTIYF. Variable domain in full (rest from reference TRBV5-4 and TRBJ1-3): ETGVTQSPTHLIKTRGQQVTLRCSSQSGHNTVSWYQQALGQGPQFIFQYYREEENGRGNFPPRFSGLQFPNYSSELNVNALELDDSALYLCASTTGKNSGNTIYFGEGSWLTVV.